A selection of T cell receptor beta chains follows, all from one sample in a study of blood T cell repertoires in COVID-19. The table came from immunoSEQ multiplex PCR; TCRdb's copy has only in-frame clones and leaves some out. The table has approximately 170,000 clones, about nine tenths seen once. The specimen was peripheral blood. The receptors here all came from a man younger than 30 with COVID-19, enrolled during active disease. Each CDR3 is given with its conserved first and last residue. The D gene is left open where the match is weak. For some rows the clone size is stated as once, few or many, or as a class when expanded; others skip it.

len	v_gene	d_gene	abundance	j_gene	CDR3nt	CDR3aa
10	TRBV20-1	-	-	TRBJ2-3	TGCAGTGCCCTCACAGATACGCAGTATTTT	CSALTDTQYF
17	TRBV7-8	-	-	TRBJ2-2	TGTGCCAGCCCTAAGGGGTCGGCGGCGGTAAACACCGGGGAGCTGTTTTTT	CASPKGSAAVNTGELFF
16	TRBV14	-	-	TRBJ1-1	TGTGCCAGCAGCCCTGCTTCTACCGCCCTGAACACTGAAGCTTTCTTT	CASSPASTALNTEAFF
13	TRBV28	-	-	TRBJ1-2	TGTGCCAGCAGTCGTCACCCGGTGGAGGGCTACACCTTC	CASSRHPVEGYTF
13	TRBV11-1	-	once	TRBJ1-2	TGTGCCAGCAGCTGGGAGAGTAACTATGGCTACACCTTC	CASSWESNYGYTF
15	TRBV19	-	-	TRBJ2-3	TGTGCCAGTAGTGACCGGGACACCCACACAGATACGCAGTATTTT	CASSDRDTHTDTQYF
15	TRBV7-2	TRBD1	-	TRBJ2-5	TGTGCCAGCAGCTTCGACAGGGGGTACCAAGAGACCCAGTACTTC	CASSFDRGYQETQYF
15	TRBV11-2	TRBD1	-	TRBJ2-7	TGTGCCAGCAGCTTAGGGACAGGGGGCCCCTACGAGCAGTACTTC	CASSLGTGGPYEQYF
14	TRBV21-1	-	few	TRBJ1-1	TGTGCCAGCAGCAAATTAGCCCCCCGGACAGGAGCTTTCTTT	CASSKLAPRTGAFF
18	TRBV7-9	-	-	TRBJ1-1	TGTGCCAGCAGCTTAGTTGGACTCTCTAAGGGGGTCTACGCTGAAGCTTTCTTT	CASSLVGLSKGVYAEAFF
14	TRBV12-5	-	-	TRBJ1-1	TGTGCTAGTGCCCCTGACAGGCTAAACACTGAAGCTTTCTTT	CASAPDRLNTEAFF
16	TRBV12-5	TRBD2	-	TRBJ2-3	TGTGCTAGTGGTTTGGTGGGTGAGCGGGACCCAGATACGCAGTATTTT	CASGLVGERDPDTQYF
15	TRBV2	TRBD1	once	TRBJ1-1	TGTGCCACCGGGGACAGGGGGGGCATGAACACTGAAGCTTTCTTT	CATGDRGGMNTEAFF
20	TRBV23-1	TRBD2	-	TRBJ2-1	TGCGCCAGCAGTCAATTGAGCGGGAGAACCTGCTCGAGCTCCTACAATGAGCAGTTCTTC	CASSQLSGRTCSSSYNEQFF
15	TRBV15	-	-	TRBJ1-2	TGTGCCACCAGCAGGACAGGAGTTACCTCCTATGGCTACACCTTC	CATSRTGVTSYGYTF
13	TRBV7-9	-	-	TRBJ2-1	TGTGCCAGCAGCTTAGAAGCGTACAATGAGCAGTTCTTC	CASSLEAYNEQFF
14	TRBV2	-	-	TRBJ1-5	TGTGCCAGCAGTGAAGAGGCAGGGGTTCAGCCCCAGCATTTT	CASSEEAGVQPQHF
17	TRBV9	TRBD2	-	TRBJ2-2	TGTGCCAGCAGCCTATCCCAGGAGCGGGAGTACACCGGGGAGCTGTTTTTT	CASSLSQEREYTGELFF
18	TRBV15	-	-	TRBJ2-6	TGTGCCACCAGCAGAGATAATCCAGAAATCTCTGGGGCCAACGTCCTGACTTTC	CATSRDNPEISGANVLTF
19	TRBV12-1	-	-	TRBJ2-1	TGTGCCAGCAGCTTTGTTTACGTATTCCGGTGGAGCTCCTACAATGAGCAGTTCTTC	CASSFVYVFRWSSYNEQFF
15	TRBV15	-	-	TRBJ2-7	TGTGCCACCAGCAGAGGGGAGGGGGGGGCTGTAAAGCAGTACTTC	CATSRGEGGAVKQYF
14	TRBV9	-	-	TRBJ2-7	TGTGCCAGCAGCGTAGGGTCGCCGTACTCCGAGCAGTACTTC	CASSVGSPYSEQYF
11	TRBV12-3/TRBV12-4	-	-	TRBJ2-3	TGTGCCAGCTCGGGGGCAGATACGCAGTATTTT	CASSGADTQYF
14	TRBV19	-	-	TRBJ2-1	TGTGCCAGTAGAGGAGCGGGTGGACTTAATGAGCAGTTCTTC	CASRGAGGLNEQFF
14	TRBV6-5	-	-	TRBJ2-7	TGTGCCAGCAGCTATGGACAGAGCTCCTACGAGCAGTACTTC	CASSYGQSSYEQYF
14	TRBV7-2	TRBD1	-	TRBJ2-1	TGTGCCAGCAGCTTAGGTGACAGGGGCCATGAGCAGTTCTTC	CASSLGDRGHEQFF
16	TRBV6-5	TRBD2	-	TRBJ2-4	TGTGCCAGCAGTTTCGGGACTAGCGGGGCCAAAAACATTCAGTACTTC	CASSFGTSGAKNIQYF
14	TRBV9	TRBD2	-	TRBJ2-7	TGTGCCAGCAGCCCCCCGGGGAGGGTCTACGAGCAGTACTTC	CASSPPGRVYEQYF
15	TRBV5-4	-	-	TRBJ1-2	TGTGCCAGCAGCTCGGGCCCGGGACACAACTATGGCTACACCTTC	CASSSGPGHNYGYTF
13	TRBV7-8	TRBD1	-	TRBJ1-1	TGTGCCAGCAGCTTAGGGGACAGGGAAGGAGCTTTCTTT	CASSLGDREGAFF
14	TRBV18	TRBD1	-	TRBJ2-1	TGTGCCAGCTCACCTACAGGGGGTTACAATGAGCAGTTCTTC	CASSPTGGYNEQFF
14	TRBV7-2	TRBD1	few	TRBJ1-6	TGTGCCAGCAGCTCCAGGGGGCTCAATTCACCCCTCCACTTT	CASSSRGLNSPLHF
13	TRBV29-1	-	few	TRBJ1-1	TGCAGCGTTGAAAGGCAACTACTCACTGAAGCTTTCTTT	CSVERQLLTEAFF
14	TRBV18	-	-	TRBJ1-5	TGTGCCAGCTCACCACGGAGGGACGATCAGCCCCAGCATTTT	CASSPRRDDQPQHF
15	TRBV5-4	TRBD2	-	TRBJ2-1	TGTGCCAGCAGCTTGGTCGCGGGAGCGTACAATGAGCAGTTCTTC	CASSLVAGAYNEQFF
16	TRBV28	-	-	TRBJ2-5	TGTGCCAGCAGTTCCCCCTCTGGCGGCCTTCCCGAGACCCAGTACTTC	CASSSPSGGLPETQYF
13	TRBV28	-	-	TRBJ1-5	TGTGCCAGCAGTTTTTCGGGGGGACAGCCCCAGCATTTT	CASSFSGGQPQHF
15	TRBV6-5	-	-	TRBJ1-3	TGTGCCAGCAGACCCCTAGGAGGGGCTTCCAGCACCATATATTTT	CASRPLGGASSTIYF
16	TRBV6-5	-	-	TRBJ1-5	TGTGCCAGCAGTTACTCGCGGCAGCGGACGGGCCAGCCCCAGCATTTT	CASSYSRQRTGQPQHF
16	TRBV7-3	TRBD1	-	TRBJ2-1	TGTGCCAGCAACCCGAACGCAGGGGGCTCCTACAATGAGCAGTTCTTC	CASNPNAGGSYNEQFF
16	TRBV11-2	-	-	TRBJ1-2	TGTGCCAGCAGCCCTATCCGAACCCCGGCGGACTATGGCTACACCTTC	CASSPIRTPADYGYTF
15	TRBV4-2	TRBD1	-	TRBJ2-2	TGTGCCAGCAGCCAAGACAGGGGGCGCACCGGGGAGCTGTTTTTT	CASSQDRGRTGELFF
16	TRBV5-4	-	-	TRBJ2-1	TGTGCCAGCAGCTTGGTAAGGGGGAGCATGTACAATGAGCAGTTCTTC	CASSLVRGSMYNEQFF
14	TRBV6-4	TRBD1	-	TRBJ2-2	TGTGCCATCCCGGACAGGCCGGGGACCGGGGAGCTGTTTTTT	CAIPDRPGTGELFF
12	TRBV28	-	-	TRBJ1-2	TGTGCCAGCAGCCGGGACACCTATGGCTACACCTTC	CASSRDTYGYTF
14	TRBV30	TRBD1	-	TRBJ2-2	TGTGCCTGGAGTGACCTCAGGGGGACCGGGGAGCTGTTTTTT	CAWSDLRGTGELFF
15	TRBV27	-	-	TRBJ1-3	TGTGCCAGCAGTTTATCAGGGACTATCGGAAACACCATATATTTT	CASSLSGTIGNTIYF
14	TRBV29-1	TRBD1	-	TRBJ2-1	TGCAGCGTCCTAAGACAGGGTGGATACAATGAGCAGTTCTTC	CSVLRQGGYNEQFF